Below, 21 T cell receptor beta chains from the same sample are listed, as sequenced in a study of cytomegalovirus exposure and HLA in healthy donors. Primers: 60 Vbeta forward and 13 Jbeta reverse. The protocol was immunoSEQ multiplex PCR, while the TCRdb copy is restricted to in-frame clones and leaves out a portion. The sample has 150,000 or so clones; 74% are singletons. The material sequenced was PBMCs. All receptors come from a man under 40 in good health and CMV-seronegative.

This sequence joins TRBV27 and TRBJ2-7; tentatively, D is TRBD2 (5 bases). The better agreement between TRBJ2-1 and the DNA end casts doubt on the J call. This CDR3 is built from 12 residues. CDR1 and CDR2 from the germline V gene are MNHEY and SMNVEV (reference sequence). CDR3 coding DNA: TGTGCCAGCAGGTGGACTCCCAATGAGCAGTTCTTC. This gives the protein CASRWTPNEQFF.

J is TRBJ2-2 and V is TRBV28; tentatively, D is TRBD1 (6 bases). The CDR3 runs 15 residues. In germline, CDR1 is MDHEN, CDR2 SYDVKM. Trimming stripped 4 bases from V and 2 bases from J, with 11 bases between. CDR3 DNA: TGTGCCAGCAGTTGGGGGCCTGACAACACCGGGGAGCTGTTTTTT. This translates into CASSWGPDNTGELFF.

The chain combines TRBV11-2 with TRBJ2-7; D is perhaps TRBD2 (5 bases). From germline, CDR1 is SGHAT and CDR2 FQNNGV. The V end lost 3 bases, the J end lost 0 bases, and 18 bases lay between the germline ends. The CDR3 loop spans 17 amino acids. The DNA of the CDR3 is TGTGCCAGCAGCTTCCGAACCAGGACTGTTCGCTCCTACGAGCAGTACTTC. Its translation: CASSFRTRTVRSYEQYF. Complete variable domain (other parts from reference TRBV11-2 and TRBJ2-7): EAGVAQSPRYKIIEKRQSVAFWCNPISGHATLYWYQQILGQGPKLLIQFQNNGVVDDSQLPKDRFSAERLKGVDSTLKIQPAKLEDSAVYLCASSFRTRTVRSYEQYFGPGTRLTVT.

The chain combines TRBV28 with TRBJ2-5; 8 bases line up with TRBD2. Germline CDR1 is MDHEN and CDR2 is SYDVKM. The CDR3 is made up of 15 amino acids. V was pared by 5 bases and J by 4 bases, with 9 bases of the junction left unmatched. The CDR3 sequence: CASSPPAGGVETQYF. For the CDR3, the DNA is TGTGCCAGCAGTCCCCCCGCGGGGGGAGTAGAGACCCAGTACTTC.

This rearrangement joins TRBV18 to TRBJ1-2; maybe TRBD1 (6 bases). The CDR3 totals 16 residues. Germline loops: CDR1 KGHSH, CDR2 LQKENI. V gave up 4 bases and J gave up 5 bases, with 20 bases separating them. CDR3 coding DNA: TGTGCCAGCTCACGGTCAGGGGTCGGGCGTGTTTATGGCTACACCTTC. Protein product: CASSRSGVGRVYGYTF.

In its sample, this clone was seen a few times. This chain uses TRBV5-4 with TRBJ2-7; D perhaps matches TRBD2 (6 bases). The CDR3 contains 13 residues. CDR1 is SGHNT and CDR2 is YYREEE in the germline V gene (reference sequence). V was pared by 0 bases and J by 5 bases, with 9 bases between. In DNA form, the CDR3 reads TGTGCCAGCAGCTTGGCGGGGGTCGACGAGCAGTACTTC. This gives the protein CASSLAGVDEQYF.

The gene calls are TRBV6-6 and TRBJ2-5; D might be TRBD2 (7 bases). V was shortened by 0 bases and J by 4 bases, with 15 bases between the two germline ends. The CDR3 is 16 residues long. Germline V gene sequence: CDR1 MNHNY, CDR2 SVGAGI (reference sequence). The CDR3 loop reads CASSYSGGRSGETQYF. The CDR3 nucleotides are TGTGCCAGCAGTTACTCCGGGGGGCGAAGTGGAGAGACCCAGTACTTC.

The CDR3 here is CASSLLSPGEQETQYF. In nucleotides, the CDR3 is TGTGCCAGCAGTTTATTGAGCCCAGGGGAACAAGAGACCCAGTACTTC. The chain combines TRBV28 with TRBJ2-5; a possible D gene is TRBD1 (6 bases). Trimming shortened V by 1 base and J by 2 bases, and 14 bases separated the two germline ends. The CDR3 extends over 16 amino acids. The germline gives CDR1 MDHEN, CDR2 SYDVKM.

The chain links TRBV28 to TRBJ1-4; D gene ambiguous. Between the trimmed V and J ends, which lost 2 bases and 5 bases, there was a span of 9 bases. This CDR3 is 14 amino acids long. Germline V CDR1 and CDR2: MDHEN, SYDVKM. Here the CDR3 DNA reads TGTGCCAGCAGTTTAAACAGTGGCAATGAAAAACTGTTTTTT. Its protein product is CASSLNSGNEKLFF.

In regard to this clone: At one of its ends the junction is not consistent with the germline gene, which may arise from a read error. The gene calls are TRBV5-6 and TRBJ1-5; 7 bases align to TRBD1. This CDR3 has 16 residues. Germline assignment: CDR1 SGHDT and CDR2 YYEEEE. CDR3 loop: CASSLRQGHLNQPQNF. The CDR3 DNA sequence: TGTGCCAGCAGCCTCCGACAGGGCCACCTCAATCAGCCCCAGAATTTT. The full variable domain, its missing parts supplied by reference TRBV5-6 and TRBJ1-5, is DAGVTQSPTHLIKTRGQQVTLRCSPKSGHDTVSWYQQALGQGPQFIFQYYEEEERQRGNFPDRFSGHQFPNYSSELNVNALLLGDSALYLCASSLRQGHLNQPQNFGDGTRLSIL.

The CDR3 loop is CASSLDMSNQPQHF. Written as DNA, the CDR3 is TGTGCCAGCAGCTTAGATATGAGCAATCAGCCCCAGCATTTT. The chain couples TRBV7-2 to TRBJ1-5; D uncertain. Between the trimmed V and J ends, which lost 1 base and 1 base, there was a span of 5 bases. The germline CDR1 and CDR2 sequences are SGHTA and FQGNSA. The CDR3 consists of 14 residues.

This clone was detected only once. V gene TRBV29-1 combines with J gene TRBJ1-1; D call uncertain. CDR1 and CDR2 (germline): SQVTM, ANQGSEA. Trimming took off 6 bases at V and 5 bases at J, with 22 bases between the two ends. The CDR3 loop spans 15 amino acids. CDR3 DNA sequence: TGCAGCGTCAAAAACCCAGCGAGGGAGGGTACTGAAGCTTTCTTT. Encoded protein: CSVKNPAREGTEAFF. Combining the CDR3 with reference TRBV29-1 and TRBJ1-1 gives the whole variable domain SAVISQKPSRDICQRGTSLTIQCQVDSQVTMMFWYRQQPGQSLTLIATANQGSEATYESGFVIDKFPISRPNLTFSTLTVSNMSPEDSSIYLCSVKNPAREGTEAFFGQGTRLTVV.

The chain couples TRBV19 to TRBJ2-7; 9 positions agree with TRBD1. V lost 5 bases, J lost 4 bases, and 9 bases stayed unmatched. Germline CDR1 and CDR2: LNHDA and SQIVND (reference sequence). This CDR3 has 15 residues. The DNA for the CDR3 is TGTGCCAGTAGTCCTGAGCGGACAGGGGTTTACGAGCAGTACTTC. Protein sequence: CASSPERTGVYEQYF.

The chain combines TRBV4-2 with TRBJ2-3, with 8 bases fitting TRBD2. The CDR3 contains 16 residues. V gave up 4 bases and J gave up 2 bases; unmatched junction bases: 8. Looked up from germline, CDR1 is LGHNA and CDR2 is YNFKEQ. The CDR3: CASSPRAGDLTDTQYF. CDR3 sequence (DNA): TGTGCCAGCAGCCCCCGAGCGGGGGACCTCACAGATACGCAGTATTTT.

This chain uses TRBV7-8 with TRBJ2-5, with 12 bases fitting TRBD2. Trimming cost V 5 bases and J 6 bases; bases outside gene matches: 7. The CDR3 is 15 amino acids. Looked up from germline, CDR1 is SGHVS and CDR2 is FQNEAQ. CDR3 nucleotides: TGTGCCAGCAGCCTAAAAGGGACTAGCGGGCAGACCCAGTACTTC. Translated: CASSLKGTSGQTQYF. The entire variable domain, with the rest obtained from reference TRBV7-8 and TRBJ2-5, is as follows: GAGVSQSPRYKVAKRGQDVALRCDPISGHVSLFWYQQALGQGPEFLTYFQNEAQLDKSGLPSDRFFAERPEGSVSTLKIQRTQQEDSAVYLCASSLKGTSGQTQYFGPGTRLLVL.

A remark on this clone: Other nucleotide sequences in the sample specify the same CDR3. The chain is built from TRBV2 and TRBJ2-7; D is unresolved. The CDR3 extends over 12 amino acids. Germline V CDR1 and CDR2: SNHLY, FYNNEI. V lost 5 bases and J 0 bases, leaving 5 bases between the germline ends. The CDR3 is CASSSVSYEQYF. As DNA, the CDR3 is TGTGCCAGCAGTTCAGTCTCCTACGAGCAGTACTTC.

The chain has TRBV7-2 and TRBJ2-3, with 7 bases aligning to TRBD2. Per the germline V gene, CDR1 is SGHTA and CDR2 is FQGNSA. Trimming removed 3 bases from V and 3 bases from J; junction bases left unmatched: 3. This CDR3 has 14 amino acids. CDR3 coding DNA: TGTGCCAGCAGCTTCGGGGGAGGGACAGATACGCAGTATTTT. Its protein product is CASSFGGGTDTQYF.

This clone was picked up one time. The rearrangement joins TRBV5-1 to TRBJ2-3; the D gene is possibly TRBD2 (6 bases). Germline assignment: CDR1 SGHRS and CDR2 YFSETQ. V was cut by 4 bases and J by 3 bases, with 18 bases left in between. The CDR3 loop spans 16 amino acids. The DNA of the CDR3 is TGCGCCAGCAGCAGGGACTCTTTCGGTAGTACAGATACGCAGTATTTT. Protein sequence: CASSRDSFGSTDTQYF.

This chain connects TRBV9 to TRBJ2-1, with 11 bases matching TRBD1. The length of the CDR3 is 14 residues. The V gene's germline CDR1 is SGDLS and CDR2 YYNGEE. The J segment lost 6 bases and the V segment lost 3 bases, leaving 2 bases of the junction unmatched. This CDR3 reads CASSGTGGFNEQFF. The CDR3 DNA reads TGTGCCAGCAGCGGGACAGGGGGCTTCAATGAGCAGTTCTTC.

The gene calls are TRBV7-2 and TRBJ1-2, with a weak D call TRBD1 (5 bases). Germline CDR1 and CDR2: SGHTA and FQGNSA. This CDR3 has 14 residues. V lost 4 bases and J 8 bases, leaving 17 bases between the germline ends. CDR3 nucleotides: TGTGCCAGCAGCTCCCCCCGCGCGGGGGACGGCTACACCTTC. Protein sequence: CASSSPRAGDGYTF.

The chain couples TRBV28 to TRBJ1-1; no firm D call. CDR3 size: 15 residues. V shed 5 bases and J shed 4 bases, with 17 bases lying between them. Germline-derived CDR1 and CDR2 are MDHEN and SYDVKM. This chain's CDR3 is CASSPYFGGSTEAFF. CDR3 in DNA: TGTGCCAGCAGTCCCTACTTCGGAGGGAGCACTGAAGCTTTCTTT.